The present TCR beta chain was sequenced within a study of T cell clonotyping in hematopoietic cell transplantation. Overall study findings and caveats: At the given depth, recipient repertoires were over 95% de novo clonotypes. Higher Inverse Simpson Index values in graft donor and pretransplant recipient predicted broader posttransplant TCR diversity.

TCRdb keeps only in-frame clones here, not all; method: immunoSEQ multiplex PCR. Of more than 7,500 clones listed, approximately 97% are singletons. Germline V gene data show CDR1 as SEHNR and CDR2 as FQNEAQ (reference sequence). V was clipped by 4 bases and J by 3 bases, with 6 bases between them. The CDR3 totals 13 residues. This clone was picked up one time. What it binds is not known. The rearrangement links TRBV7-9 to TRBJ1-4, with D unclear. Here the sequenced sample was peripheral blood mononuclear cells, taken 100 days after allogeneic stem cell transplant. The TCR comes from a male patient between 60 and 69 years old who had an allogeneic stem cell transplant from a related donor, so the T cells may come from the graft donor. Some clones in this sample may be carry-over from other donors' samples. In nucleotides, the CDR3 is TGTGCCAGCAGCTCCTGGGCTAATGAAAAACTGTTTTTT. Amino acids: CASSSWANEKLFF.